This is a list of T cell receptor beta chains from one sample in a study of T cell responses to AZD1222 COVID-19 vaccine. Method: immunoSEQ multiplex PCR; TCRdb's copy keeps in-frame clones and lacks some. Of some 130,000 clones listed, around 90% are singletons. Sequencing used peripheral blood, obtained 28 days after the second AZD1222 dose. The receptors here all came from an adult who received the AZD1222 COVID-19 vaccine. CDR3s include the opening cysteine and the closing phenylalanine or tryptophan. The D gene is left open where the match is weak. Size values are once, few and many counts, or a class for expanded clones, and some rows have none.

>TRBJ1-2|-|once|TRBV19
CASSMRRTSKGYTF
TGTGCCAGTAGTATGAGGAGGACGTCTAAGGGCTACACCTTC
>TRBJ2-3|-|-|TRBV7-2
CASKERGNSDTQYF
TGTGCCAGCAAGGAGAGGGGGAACTCAGATACGCAGTATTTT
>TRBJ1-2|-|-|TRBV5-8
CASSFEGPAAYGYTF
TGTGCCAGCAGCTTCGAAGGACCAGCGGCCTATGGCTACACCTTC
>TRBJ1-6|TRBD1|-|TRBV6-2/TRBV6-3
CASSRRTGVDSPLHF
TGTGCCAGCAGTAGACGAACAGGGGTGGATTCACCCCTCCACTTT
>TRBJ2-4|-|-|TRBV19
CASSNEIQLNIQYF
TGTGCCAGTAGTAACGAGATCCAGCTAAACATTCAGTACTTC
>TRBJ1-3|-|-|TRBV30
CAWSTGRGNTIYF
TGTGCCTGGAGTACGGGACGCGGGAACACCATATATTTT
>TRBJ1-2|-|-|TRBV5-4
CASSLDLQRHYGYTF
TGTGCCAGCAGCTTGGACCTACAGAGACACTATGGCTACACCTTC
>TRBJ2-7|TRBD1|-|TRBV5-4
CASRGDRGQAGEQYF
TGTGCCAGCAGAGGTGACAGGGGCCAGGCGGGCGAGCAGTACTTC
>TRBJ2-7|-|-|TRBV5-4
CASSPTGSREQYF
TGTGCCAGCAGCCCGACAGGATCTCGCGAGCAGTACTTC
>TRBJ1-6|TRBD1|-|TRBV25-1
CASRKTGPDSPLHF
TGTGCCAGCAGGAAGACAGGGCCAGACTCACCCCTCCACTTT
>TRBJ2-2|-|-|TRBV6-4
CAMQQGRTGELFF
TGTGCCATGCAACAGGGTCGGACCGGGGAGCTGTTTTTT
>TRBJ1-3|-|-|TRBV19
CASTTWGFAGNTIYF
TGTGCCAGTACCACCTGGGGGTTTGCTGGAAACACCATATATTTT
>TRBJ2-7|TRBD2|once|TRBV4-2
CASSQERAGGYEQYF
TGTGCCAGCAGCCAAGAGAGAGCGGGGGGCTACGAGCAGTACTTC
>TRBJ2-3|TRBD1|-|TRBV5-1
CASSRRPGQGEDTQYF
TGCGCCAGCAGCAGGAGGCCGGGACAGGGGGAAGATACGCAGTATTTT
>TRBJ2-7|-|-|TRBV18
CASSRQNSYEQYF
TGTGCCAGCTCACGACAGAACTCCTACGAGCAGTACTTC
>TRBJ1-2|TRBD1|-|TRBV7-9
CASSLTGEGYTF
TGTGCCAGCAGCTTAACAGGGGAAGGGTACACCTTC
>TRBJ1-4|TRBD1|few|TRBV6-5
CASSHRGGGEKLFF
TGTGCCAGCAGTCACAGGGGGGGTGGAGAAAAACTGTTTTTT
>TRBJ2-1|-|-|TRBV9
CASSVVGGQNNEQFF
TGTGCCAGCAGCGTAGTAGGGGGGCAGAACAATGAGCAGTTCTTC
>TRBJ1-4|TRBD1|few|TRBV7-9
CASSLQGAREKLFF
TGTGCCAGCAGCTTACAGGGGGCGCGGGAAAAACTGTTTTTT
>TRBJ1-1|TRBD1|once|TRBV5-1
CASSYSQGWNTEAFF
TGCGCCAGCAGCTACTCACAGGGGTGGAATACTGAAGCTTTCTTT
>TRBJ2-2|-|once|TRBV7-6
CASTHSARGSGAGELFF
TGTGCCAGCACCCATTCGGCACGGGGCTCGGGGGCCGGGGAGCTGTTTTTT
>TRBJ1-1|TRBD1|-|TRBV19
CASSQWTGTEAFF
TGTGCCAGTAGCCAATGGACAGGGACTGAAGCTTTCTTT
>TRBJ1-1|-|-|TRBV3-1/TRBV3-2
CASSLDRNTEAFF
TGTGCCAGCAGCTTGGACAGGAACACTGAAGCTTTCTTT
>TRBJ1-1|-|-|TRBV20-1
CSARAGLEAFF
TGCAGTGCTAGGGCTGGATTGGAAGCTTTCTTT
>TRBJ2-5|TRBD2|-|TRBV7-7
CASSLSTRGGLETQYF
TGTGCCAGCAGCTTATCGACTCGGGGGGGCCTTGAGACCCAGTACTTC
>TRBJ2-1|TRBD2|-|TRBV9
CASSLQPSSGGSNEQFF
TGTGCCAGCAGCCTCCAACCCTCTAGCGGGGGAAGTAATGAGCAGTTCTTC
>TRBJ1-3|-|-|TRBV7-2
CASSLPGVGNTIYF
TGTGCCAGCAGCTTACCGGGCGTGGGAAACACCATATATTTT
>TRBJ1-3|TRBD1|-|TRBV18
CASSLQGAGNTIYF
TGTGCCAGCTCACTACAGGGGGCTGGAAACACCATATATTTT
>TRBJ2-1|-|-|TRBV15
CATSRDRGSPPYNEQFF
TGTGCCACCAGCAGAGATCGCGGCAGTCCTCCCTACAATGAGCAGTTCTTC
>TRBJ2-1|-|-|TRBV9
CASSVVWSSYNEQFF
TGTGCCAGCAGCGTAGTGTGGAGCTCCTACAATGAGCAGTTCTTC
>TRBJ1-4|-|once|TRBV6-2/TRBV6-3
CASSLGGATNEKLFF
TGTGCCAGCAGCCTCGGGGGCGCAACTAATGAAAAACTGTTTTTT
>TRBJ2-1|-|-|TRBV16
CASSGPGTRGNEQFF
TGTGCCAGCAGTGGCCCCGGGACTCGGGGCAATGAGCAGTTCTTC
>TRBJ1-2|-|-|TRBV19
CASSIEALGGYTF
TGTGCCAGTAGTATAGAGGCGCTGGGTGGCTACACCTTC
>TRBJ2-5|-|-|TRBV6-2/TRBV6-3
CASSPRGWETQYF
TGTGCCAGCAGCCCCAGGGGTTGGGAGACCCAGTACTTC
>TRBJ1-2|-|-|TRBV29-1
CSVEVGQEYGYTF
TGCAGCGTTGAAGTAGGGCAGGAGTATGGCTACACCTTC
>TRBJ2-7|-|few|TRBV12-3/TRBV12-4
CASRSQGSYEQYF
TGTGCCAGCAGATCCCAGGGATCCTACGAGCAGTACTTC
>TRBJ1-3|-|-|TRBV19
CASSPLGRTTGNTIYF
TGTGCCAGTAGCCCGCTAGGACGAACGACGGGAAACACCATATATTTT
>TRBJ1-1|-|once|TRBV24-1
CATSRGRATEAFF
TGTGCCACTAGCAGGGGCAGGGCCACTGAAGCTTTCTTT
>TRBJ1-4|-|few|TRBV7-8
CASKVARGGQNEKLFF
TGTGCCAGCAAGGTGGCCCGGGGGGGACAAAATGAAAAACTGTTTTTT
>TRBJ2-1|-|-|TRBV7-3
CASSLIGSRSSYNEQFF
TGTGCCAGCAGCTTAATAGGGTCCCGGAGCTCCTACAATGAGCAGTTCTTC
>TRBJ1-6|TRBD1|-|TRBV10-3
CAISESGTGLSPLHF
TGTGCCATCAGTGAGTCAGGGACAGGACTTTCACCCCTCCACTTT
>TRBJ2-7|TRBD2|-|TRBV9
CASSPLVGGAYEQYF
TGTGCCAGCAGCCCACTTGTGGGGGGGGCCTACGAGCAGTACTTC
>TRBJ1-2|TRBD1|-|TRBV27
CASSSPGQGGTYGYTF
TGTGCCAGCAGTTCCCCTGGACAGGGGGGTACCTATGGCTACACCTTC
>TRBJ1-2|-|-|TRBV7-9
CASSSAGGKVYGYTF
TGTGCCAGCAGCTCGGCGGGGGGCAAAGTCTATGGCTACACCTTC
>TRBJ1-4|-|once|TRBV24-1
CATSAAATNEKLFF
TGTGCCACCAGTGCGGCTGCAACTAATGAAAAACTGTTTTTT
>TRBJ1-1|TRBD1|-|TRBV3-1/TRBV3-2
CASSNRDRETEAFF
TGTGCCAGCAGCAACCGGGACAGGGAAACTGAAGCTTTCTTT
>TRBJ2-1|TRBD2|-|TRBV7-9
CASSSGTSGVSYNEQFF
TGTGCCAGCAGCTCCGGGACTAGCGGGGTCTCCTACAATGAGCAGTTCTTC
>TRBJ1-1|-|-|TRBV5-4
CASSLWGSHNTEAFF
TGTGCCAGCAGCTTGTGGGGCAGCCACAACACTGAAGCTTTCTTT